The rows below give T cell receptor beta chains drawn from one sample of a study of metastatic and nonmetastatic thyroid tumors. TCRdb re-called the PCR reads through MiXCR. The sample yields about 92,000 clones, more than 12% seen once. The material sequenced was blood. The source is a female donor with papillary thyroid cancer or a benign thyroid nodule (not recorded which). Some clones in this sample may be carry-over from other donors' samples. Both conserved end residues are part of each CDR3. The D gene is left open where the match is weak. Size is stated for part of the rows, as once, few or many counts, or as a class when the clone is expanded.

j_gene: TRBJ1-5
d_gene: -
abundance: many
v_gene: TRBV10-3
CDR3aa: CAISEKTDGGQPQHF
CDR3nt: TGTGCCATCAGCGAGAAGACCGATGGAGGTCAGCCCCAGCATTTT

j_gene: TRBJ1-4
d_gene: -
abundance: many
v_gene: TRBV30
CDR3aa: CAWSGAQEKLFF
CDR3nt: TGTGCCTGGAGCGGGGCTCAGGAAAAACTGTTTTTT

j_gene: TRBJ1-2
d_gene: -
abundance: few
v_gene: TRBV28
CDR3aa: CVSDTAPYGYTF
CDR3nt: TGTGTCAGCGATACAGCGCCCTATGGCTACACCTTC

j_gene: TRBJ2-3
d_gene: -
abundance: many
v_gene: TRBV5-6
CDR3aa: CASSLGRGDTQYF
CDR3nt: TGTGCCAGCAGCTTGGGTCGGGGAGATACGCAGTATTTT

j_gene: TRBJ1-2
d_gene: -
abundance: many
v_gene: TRBV12-3/TRBV12-4
CDR3aa: CASSSWDFPEGYTF
CDR3nt: TGTGCCAGCAGTTCGTGGGACTTCCCGGAGGGCTACACCTTC

j_gene: TRBJ1-6
d_gene: -
abundance: many
v_gene: TRBV6-1
CDR3aa: CASSQGPRSLHF
CDR3nt: TGTGCCAGCAGTCAGGGCCCCCGGTCCCTCCACTTT

j_gene: TRBJ2-1
d_gene: -
abundance: many
v_gene: TRBV4-1
CDR3aa: CASSQDPRGHSYNEQFF
CDR3nt: TGCGCCAGCAGCCAAGATCCCAGGGGACATTCCTACAATGAGCAGTTCTTC

j_gene: TRBJ2-7
d_gene: -
abundance: many
v_gene: TRBV3-1
CDR3aa: CASSPEWGGGSYEQYF
CDR3nt: TGTGCCAGCAGCCCTGAGTGGGGCGGAGGGTCCTACGAGCAGTACTTC

j_gene: TRBJ2-2
d_gene: -
abundance: many
v_gene: TRBV6-1
CDR3aa: CASKIGPGYTGELFF
CDR3nt: TGTGCCAGCAAAATCGGCCCGGGGTACACCGGGGAGCTGTTTTTT

j_gene: TRBJ2-3
d_gene: -
abundance: few
v_gene: TRBV12-3/TRBV12-4
CDR3aa: CASSSWQPSFSTDTQYF
CDR3nt: TGTGCCAGCAGTTCGTGGCAGCCCAGCTTCTCCACAGATACTCAGTATTTT

j_gene: TRBJ2-3
d_gene: -
abundance: many
v_gene: TRBV25-1
CDR3aa: CASSDRQNTDTQYF
CDR3nt: TGTGCCAGCAGTGATCGCCAGAACACAGATACGCAGTATTTT

j_gene: TRBJ1-6
d_gene: -
abundance: few
v_gene: TRBV6-1
CDR3aa: CASSPSDVSGSPLHF
CDR3nt: TGTGCCAGCAGTCCCAGCGATGTCTCGGGTTCACCCCTCCACTTT

j_gene: TRBJ1-6
d_gene: TRBD1
abundance: few
v_gene: TRBV6-4
CDR3aa: CASRDRGPNSPLHF
CDR3nt: TGTGCCAGCAGGGACAGGGGCCCTAATTCACCCCTCCACTTT

j_gene: TRBJ2-3
d_gene: TRBD1
abundance: -
v_gene: TRBV18
CDR3aa: CASSPLPTTGHTDTQYF
CDR3nt: TGTGCCAGCTCACCACTACCTACGACAGGGCACACAGATACGCAGTATTTT

j_gene: TRBJ2-1
d_gene: TRBD1
abundance: -
v_gene: TRBV19
CDR3aa: CASRALWQGAWNEHFF
CDR3nt: TGTGCCTCTCGGGCTCTCTGGCAGGGGGCTTGGAATGAGCATTTCTTC

j_gene: TRBJ2-5
d_gene: TRBD2
abundance: many
v_gene: TRBV25-1
CDR3aa: CASALILGLAGGRPQETQYF
CDR3nt: TGTGCCAGCGCCCTCATATTGGGACTAGCGGGGGGCCGTCCTCAAGAGACCCAGTACTTC

j_gene: TRBJ2-2
d_gene: -
abundance: many
v_gene: TRBV7-3
CDR3aa: CASSLASGGGTGELFF
CDR3nt: TGTGCCAGCAGCTTAGCGTCAGGGGGGGGCACCGGGGAGCTGTTTTTT

j_gene: TRBJ2-7
d_gene: TRBD2
abundance: many
v_gene: TRBV27
CDR3aa: CASRPKAGGRGEQYF
CDR3nt: TGTGCCAGCAGGCCGAAAGCGGGGGGCCGAGGGGAGCAGTACTTC

j_gene: TRBJ2-1
d_gene: TRBD2
abundance: many
v_gene: TRBV27
CDR3aa: CASSPRGTSQTGNEQFF
CDR3nt: TGTGCCAGCAGCCCAAGGGGGACTAGCCAAACCGGGAATGAGCAGTTCTTC

j_gene: TRBJ2-1
d_gene: TRBD2
abundance: many
v_gene: TRBV27
CDR3aa: CASSLGTSGVNEQFF
CDR3nt: TGTGCCAGCAGTTTAGGGACTAGCGGGGTCAATGAGCAGTTCTTC

j_gene: TRBJ1-2
d_gene: -
abundance: many
v_gene: TRBV7-9
CDR3aa: CASSPSGATPYGYTF
CDR3nt: TGTGCCAGCAGCCCCTCGGGGGCGACCCCCTATGGCTACACCTTC

j_gene: TRBJ2-7
d_gene: TRBD2
abundance: many
v_gene: TRBV20-1
CDR3aa: CSASGGSSYEQYF
CDR3nt: TGCAGTGCTAGCGGGGGGTCCTCCTACGAGCAGTACTTC

j_gene: TRBJ1-6
d_gene: -
abundance: -
v_gene: TRBV5-1
CDR3aa: CASSLAWGKYNSPLHF
CDR3nt: TGCGCCAGCAGTTTGGCATGGGGTAAATATAATTCACCCCTCCACTTT

j_gene: TRBJ2-3
d_gene: TRBD1
abundance: many
v_gene: TRBV4-2
CDR3aa: CASSPRGQASTDTQYF
CDR3nt: TGTGCCAGCAGCCCCCGGGGACAGGCAAGCACAGATACGCAGTATTTT

j_gene: TRBJ1-2
d_gene: TRBD1
abundance: many
v_gene: TRBV19
CDR3aa: CASSISGGGYTF
CDR3nt: TGTGCCAGTAGTATCTCAGGGGGTGGCTACACCTTC

j_gene: TRBJ2-5
d_gene: -
abundance: many
v_gene: TRBV11-2
CDR3aa: CASSFTAFQETQYF
CDR3nt: TGTGCCAGCAGCTTTACAGCATTTCAAGAGACCCAGTACTTC

j_gene: TRBJ2-2
d_gene: TRBD2
abundance: few
v_gene: TRBV28
CDR3aa: CASSLMSGGNTWDLFF
CDR3nt: TGTGCCAGCAGTTTAATGTCGGGGGGTAACACCTGGGATCTGTTTTTT

j_gene: TRBJ2-7
d_gene: -
abundance: -
v_gene: TRBV7-2
CDR3aa: CASSTSTRGESEQYF
CDR3nt: TGTGCCAGCAGCACTTCAACCAGGGGGGAAAGTGAGCAGTACTTC

j_gene: TRBJ2-2
d_gene: -
abundance: many
v_gene: TRBV24-1
CDR3aa: CATGPTGNTGELFF
CDR3nt: TGTGCCACCGGGCCCACGGGGAACACCGGGGAGCTGTTTTTT

j_gene: TRBJ2-7
d_gene: -
abundance: many
v_gene: TRBV7-2
CDR3aa: CASSLARRVQGTPRYEQYF
CDR3nt: TGTGCCAGCAGCTTAGCGAGACGGGTCCAAGGGACTCCGAGGTACGAGCAGTACTTC

j_gene: TRBJ1-2
d_gene: -
abundance: many
v_gene: TRBV4-2
CDR3aa: CASSQDLVSYTF
CDR3nt: TGTGCCAGCAGCCAAGATCTGGTATCCTACACCTTC

j_gene: TRBJ1-2
d_gene: -
abundance: few
v_gene: TRBV28
CDR3aa: CASRLVQVGVGYTF
CDR3nt: TGTGCCAGCAGACTTGTCCAGGTTGGAGTTGGCTACACCTTC

j_gene: TRBJ1-2
d_gene: -
abundance: many
v_gene: TRBV5-1
CDR3aa: CASSLEGEASYGYTF
CDR3nt: TGCGCCAGCAGCTTGGAAGGGGAAGCAAGCTATGGCTACACCTTC

j_gene: TRBJ1-1
d_gene: TRBD1
abundance: many
v_gene: TRBV7-2
CDR3aa: CAKPTQGMNTEAFF
CDR3nt: TGTGCCAAACCGACACAGGGGATGAACACTGAAGCTTTCTTT

j_gene: TRBJ2-7
d_gene: -
abundance: many
v_gene: TRBV12-3/TRBV12-4
CDR3aa: CASSFTGLNSYEQYF
CDR3nt: TGTGCCAGCAGTTTTACAGGGCTCAACTCCTACGAGCAGTACTTC

j_gene: TRBJ2-7
d_gene: -
abundance: -
v_gene: TRBV6-1
CDR3aa: CAIRLGMGSGYEQYF
CDR3nt: TGTGCCATCAGGCTGGGGATGGGGTCCGGGTACGAGCAGTACTTC

j_gene: TRBJ2-7
d_gene: -
abundance: many
v_gene: TRBV20-1
CDR3aa: CSANSYEQYF
CDR3nt: TGCAGTGCAAACTCCTACGAGCAGTACTTC

j_gene: TRBJ2-5
d_gene: -
abundance: few
v_gene: TRBV6-1
CDR3aa: CASSPRGGKETQYF
CDR3nt: TGTGCCAGCAGTCCCAGGGGCGGGAAAGAGACCCAGTACTTC

j_gene: TRBJ2-2
d_gene: TRBD1
abundance: many
v_gene: TRBV7-9
CDR3aa: CASRAGQANTGELFF
CDR3nt: TGTGCCAGCAGGGCGGGACAGGCGAACACCGGGGAGCTGTTTTTT

j_gene: TRBJ2-7
d_gene: -
abundance: many
v_gene: TRBV7-3
CDR3aa: CASSLTFPARGLLAEQYF
CDR3nt: TGTGCCAGCAGCTTAACCTTCCCCGCACGGGGCCTCCTTGCCGAGCAGTACTTC

j_gene: TRBJ2-7
d_gene: -
abundance: many
v_gene: TRBV20-1
CDR3aa: CSAKSARGPYEQYF
CDR3nt: TGCAGTGCTAAATCGGCTAGGGGACCCTACGAGCAGTACTTC

j_gene: TRBJ1-2
d_gene: TRBD1
abundance: few
v_gene: TRBV28
CDR3aa: CASSLSDRANYGYTF
CDR3nt: TGTGCCAGCAGTTTAAGTGACAGGGCCAACTATGGCTACACCTTC

j_gene: TRBJ1-1
d_gene: -
abundance: many
v_gene: TRBV12-3/TRBV12-4
CDR3aa: CASSVSTEAFF
CDR3nt: TGTGCCAGCAGTGTTAGTACTGAAGCTTTCTTT

j_gene: TRBJ2-3
d_gene: -
abundance: -
v_gene: TRBV6-1
CDR3aa: CASIRSEADTDTQYF
CDR3nt: TGTGCCAGCATAAGGTCTGAGGCAGACACAGATACGCAGTATTTT

j_gene: TRBJ2-1
d_gene: -
abundance: many
v_gene: TRBV27
CDR3aa: CASSLTDSSAEQFF
CDR3nt: TGTGCCAGCAGTTTAACAGATTCTAGCGCCGAGCAGTTCTTC

j_gene: TRBJ2-5
d_gene: -
abundance: many
v_gene: TRBV6-6
CDR3aa: CASSYRAGFASETQYF
CDR3nt: TGTGCCAGCAGTTACCGGGCCGGTTTCGCCTCAGAGACCCAGTACTTC

j_gene: TRBJ1-2
d_gene: -
abundance: -
v_gene: TRBV7-9
CDR3aa: CASSPAGWHNYGYTF
CDR3nt: TGTGCCAGCAGCCCCGCTGGGTGGCATAACTATGGCTACACTTTC

j_gene: TRBJ2-5
d_gene: -
abundance: few
v_gene: TRBV7-6
CDR3aa: CASSLGSLGVVETQYF
CDR3nt: TGTGCCAGCAGCTTAGGGTCTCTGGGCGTGGTGGAGACCCAGTACTTC

j_gene: TRBJ2-5
d_gene: TRBD2
abundance: many
v_gene: TRBV5-1
CDR3aa: CASSPGGSQETQYF
CDR3nt: TGCGCCAGCTCCCCGGGAGGGTCCCAAGAGACCCAGTACTTC

j_gene: TRBJ2-7
d_gene: -
abundance: many
v_gene: TRBV5-8
CDR3aa: CANGTGSYEQYF
CDR3nt: TGTGCCAACGGTACAGGGTCCTACGAGCAGTACTTC

j_gene: TRBJ2-2
d_gene: -
abundance: many
v_gene: TRBV2
CDR3aa: CASNGGGRTGELFF
CDR3nt: TGTGCCAGCAACGGAGGGGGTCGGACCGGGGAGCTGTTTTTT

j_gene: TRBJ2-2
d_gene: -
abundance: -
v_gene: TRBV6-1
CDR3aa: CASRPTNTGELFF
CDR3nt: TGTGCCAGCAGACCTACTAACACCGGTGAGCTGTTTTTT

j_gene: TRBJ2-5
d_gene: -
abundance: many
v_gene: TRBV20-1
CDR3aa: CSAPEGGRETQYF
CDR3nt: TGCAGTGCTCCGGAGGGGGGTAGGGAGACCCAGTACTTC

j_gene: TRBJ2-3
d_gene: TRBD2
abundance: few
v_gene: TRBV4-2
CDR3aa: CASSAGLAGARPTQYF
CDR3nt: TGTGCCAGCAGCGCGGGACTAGCGGGAGCCCGCCCTACGCAGTATTTT

j_gene: TRBJ2-5
d_gene: TRBD2
abundance: many
v_gene: TRBV11-2
CDR3aa: CASSESPSGGQIEETQYF
CDR3nt: TGTGCCAGCAGCGAGTCGCCTAGCGGGGGGCAAATTGAAGAGACCCAGTACTTC

j_gene: TRBJ1-6
d_gene: -
abundance: many
v_gene: TRBV7-3
CDR3aa: CASSFRAGGSPLHF
CDR3nt: TGTGCCAGCAGCTTCAGGGCCGGTGGATCACCCCTCCACTTT

j_gene: TRBJ2-2
d_gene: TRBD2
abundance: -
v_gene: TRBV6-1
CDR3aa: CASSTAAGLVNTWELFF
CDR3nt: TGTGCCAGCAGTACGGCGGCGGGACTAGTAAACACCTGGGAGCTGTTTTTT